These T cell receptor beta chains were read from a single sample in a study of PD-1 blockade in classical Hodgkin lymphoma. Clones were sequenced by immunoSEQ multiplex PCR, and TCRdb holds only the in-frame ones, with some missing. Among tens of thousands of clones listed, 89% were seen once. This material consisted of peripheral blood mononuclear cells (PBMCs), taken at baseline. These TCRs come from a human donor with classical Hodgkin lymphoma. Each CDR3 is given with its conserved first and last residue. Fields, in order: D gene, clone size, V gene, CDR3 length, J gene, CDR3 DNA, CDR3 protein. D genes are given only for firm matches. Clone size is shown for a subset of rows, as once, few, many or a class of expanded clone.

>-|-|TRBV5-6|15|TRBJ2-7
TGTGCCAGCAGTTCCGAGGAGACCCGACTGGATGAGCAGTACTTC
CASSSEETRLDEQYF
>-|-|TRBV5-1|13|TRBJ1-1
TGCGCCAGCAGGATACGGACGAACACTGAAGCTTTCTTT
CASRIRTNTEAFF
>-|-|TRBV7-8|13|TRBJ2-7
TGTGCCAGCAGAGTTAGTGACTGGATGGAGCAGTACTTC
CASRVSDWMEQYF
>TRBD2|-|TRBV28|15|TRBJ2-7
TGTGCCAGCACACCATCGGGGACTAGCGTCTACGAGCAGTACTTC
CASTPSGTSVYEQYF
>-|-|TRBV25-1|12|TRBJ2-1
TGTGCCAGCAGTGAATATAGCAATGAGCAGTTCTTC
CASSEYSNEQFF
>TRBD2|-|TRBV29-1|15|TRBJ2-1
TGCAGCGTTGAATGGGGGACTAGCGGGCACAATGAGCAGTTCTTC
CSVEWGTSGHNEQFF
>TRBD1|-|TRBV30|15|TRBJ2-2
TGTGCCTGGGATTCGCCGGACAGGTCCGCCGGGGAGCTGTTTTTT
CAWDSPDRSAGELFF
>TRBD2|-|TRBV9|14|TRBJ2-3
TGTGCCAGCAGCGTAGCGATAGCGGGAGGGCTTAGGTATTTT
CASSVAIAGGLRYF
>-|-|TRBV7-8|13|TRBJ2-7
TGTGCCAGCAGCTTAGGGGTAGGACGCGAGCAGTACTTC
CASSLGVGREQYF
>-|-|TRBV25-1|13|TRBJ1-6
TGTGCCAGCTCGGGGGGGCGGCAAAGGCCCCTCCACTTT
CASSGGRQRPLHF
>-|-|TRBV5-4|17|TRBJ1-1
TGTGCCAGCAGCCCATCACTCCTACCCATCCTGAACACTGAAGCTTTCTTT
CASSPSLLPILNTEAFF
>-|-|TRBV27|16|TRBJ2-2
TGTGCCAGCAACCGAGCAGGGCGGATAGATCCCGGGGAGCTGTTTTTT
CASNRAGRIDPGELFF
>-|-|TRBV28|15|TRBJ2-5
TGTGCCAGCGCCTGGGAAGGGAGCGGTTGGGAGACCCAGTACTTC
CASAWEGSGWETQYF
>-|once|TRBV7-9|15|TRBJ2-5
TGTGCCAGCAGCTTAGCGAGTGGGTTTCAAGAGACCCAGTACTTC
CASSLASGFQETQYF
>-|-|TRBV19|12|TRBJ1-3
TGTGCCAGTAGTATTGCTGGAAACACCATATATTTT
CASSIAGNTIYF
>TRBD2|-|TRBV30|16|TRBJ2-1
TGTGCCTGGAGTGGACTAGCGGGAGGTATAGACAATGAGCAGTTCTTC
CAWSGLAGGIDNEQFF
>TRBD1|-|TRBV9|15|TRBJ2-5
TGTGCCAGCAGCCAGGACAGGGGTCCCCAGGAGACCCAGTACTTC
CASSQDRGPQETQYF
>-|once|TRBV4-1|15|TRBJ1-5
TGCGCCAGCAGCCAAGAGGGCAGGTGGAATCAGCCCCAGCATTTT
CASSQEGRWNQPQHF
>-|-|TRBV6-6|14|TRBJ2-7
TGTGCCAGCAGTTACTCGGAGCAGTCCTACGAGCAGTACTTC
CASSYSEQSYEQYF
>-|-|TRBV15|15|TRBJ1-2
TGTGCCACCAGCAGAGATGGAATGACTGCGCGCGGCTACACCTTC
CATSRDGMTARGYTF
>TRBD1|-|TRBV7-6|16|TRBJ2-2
TGTGCCAGCAGCTCGACAGGGTTTGATTGGACCGGGGAGCTGTTTTTT
CASSSTGFDWTGELFF
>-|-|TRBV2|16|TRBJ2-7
TGTGCCAGCAGGGTGACAGGTTTGGTGCCCCTCTACGAGCAGTACTTC
CASRVTGLVPLYEQYF
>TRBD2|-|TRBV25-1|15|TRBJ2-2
TGTGCCAGCAGTCAAAACGGGAGGGCCCCCGGGGAGCTGTTTTTT
CASSQNGRAPGELFF
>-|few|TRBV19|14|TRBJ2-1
TGTGCCAGTAGTATCTCGGGGCCTTACAATGAGCAGTTCTTC
CASSISGPYNEQFF